The 14 T cell receptor beta chains in this list originate from one sample, sequenced in a study of spatial heterogeneity in lung cancer. One entry per CDR3 protein, called by TCRdb with MiXCR from the 5' RACE reads. The sample has roughly 100,000 distinct CDR3 sequences; approximately 8.5% are singletons. Time point meaning: sample taken at primary tumor resection. Tumor, nontumor lung or frozen PBMC supplied whole RNA, sequenced without sorting. The specimen comprised PBMCs, sampled at surgery. These receptor sequences come from a male donor with early-stage non-small cell lung cancer.

The chain uses TRBV5-1 and TRBJ2-5; 14 nucleotides agree with TRBD2. V lost 4 bases, J lost 4 bases, and 3 bases stayed unmatched. The length of the CDR3 is 15 residues. The germline V gene has CDR1 SGHRS and CDR2 YFSETQ. CDR3 sequence (DNA): TGCGCCAGCAGCGAGGGACTAGCGGGAGCAGAGACCCAGTACTTC. It encodes CASSEGLAGAETQYF.

This chain uses TRBV10-3 with TRBJ2-1; TRBD1 might be the D (5 bases). Germline V gene data show CDR1 as ENHRY and CDR2 as SYGVKD. The CDR3 is 15 residues long. The V end was cut by 4 bases, the J end by 3 bases, with 13 bases between. CDR3 DNA sequence: TGTGCCATCAGTGGGTCAAGGGGCAGCTACAATGAGCAGTTCTTC. Protein sequence: CAISGSRGSYNEQFF.

The CDR3 nucleotides are TGTGCCAGCAGTTACACGACAGGGAAAGGGGGTTCCGGGAAAGCTTTCTTT. Protein product: CASSYTTGKGGSGKAFF. The chain couples TRBV6-5 to TRBJ1-1, with 7 nucleotides matching TRBD1. Germline V lookup: CDR1 MNHEY, CDR2 SVGAGI. This CDR3 has 17 residues. V lost 2 bases, J lost 9 bases, and 18 bases stayed unmatched.

This clonotype was seen repeatedly, ten times or more. The rearrangement uses TRBV20-1 and TRBJ2-7; D is unclear. The length of the CDR3 is 13 residues. Trimming left V 0 bases short and J 7 bases short, with 13 bases between. Per germline, CDR1 DFQATT and CDR2 SNEGSKA (reference sequence). The CDR3, as DNA: TGCAGTGCTAGAGATCCCAACTATTTGGAGCAGTACTTC. Residues: CSARDPNYLEQYF.

This clonotype was picked up many times. The rearrangement joins TRBV4-3 to TRBJ1-5; TRBD1 is a possible D gene (6 bases). The CDR3 has 15 residues. The germline V gene has CDR1 LGHNA and CDR2 YSLEER. V lost 0 bases, J lost 4 bases, and 10 bases lay in between. The CDR3 DNA is TGCGCCAGCAGCCAAGACGGACAGACTAATCAGCCCCAGCATTTT. This codes for CASSQDGQTNQPQHF.

CDR3 amino acids: CASTSGGLGNQPQHF. Here the CDR3 DNA reads TGTGCCAGCACCTCCGGGGGTCTTGGCAATCAGCCCCAGCATTTT. The chain combines TRBV6-2 or TRBV6-3 with TRBJ1-5; TRBD1 is a possible D gene (5 bases). Germline lookup yields CDR1 MNHEY and CDR2 SVGEGT. This CDR3 spans 15 amino acids. With 7 bases removed from V and 2 bases from J, the gap between germline ends came to 15 bases.

This clonotype was recorded at least ten times. The chain combines TRBV2 with TRBJ1-4, with a weak D call TRBD1 (5 bases). V gave up 4 bases and J gave up 8 bases, with 14 bases separating them. The CDR3 is 14 amino acids. Germline loops: CDR1 SNHLY, CDR2 FYNNEI. The CDR3 DNA follows: TGTGCCAGCAGTGCCCGGGCCGGGGGAGAAAAACTGTTTTTT. It specifies CASSARAGGEKLFF.

This clonotype appeared many times. V usage is TRBV28 and J usage is TRBJ2-1, with a possible D match to TRBD1 (6 bases). CDR1 is MDHEN, CDR2 SYDVKM, per germline. Trimming left V 6 bases short and J 9 bases short, with 9 bases between. The CDR3 loop spans 11 amino acids. In nucleotides, the CDR3 is TGTGCCAGCAGCCTAGGGGGTGAGCAGTTCTTC. Translation gives CASSLGGEQFF.

This clonotype was observed many times. The chain carries TRBV3-1 and TRBJ2-7, with 9 positions matching TRBD2. V was pared by 2 bases and J by 2 bases, with 4 bases of the junction left unmatched. The germline CDR1 and CDR2 sequences are LGHDT and YNNKEL (reference sequence). The CDR3 totals 15 residues. In nucleotides, the CDR3 is TGTGCCAGCAGCCAAAAGCGGGGGGCTCCCTACGAGCAGTACTTC. It codes for CASSQKRGAPYEQYF.

This clonotype was picked up one time. A single base separates this from a much larger clone, so it may be a read error. This chain joins TRBV5-1 and TRBJ2-7; the D call may be TRBD1 or TRBD2 (5 bases each). Per the germline V gene, CDR1 is SGHRS and CDR2 is YFSETQ. The CDR3 length is 15 residues. Between the trimmed V and J ends, which lost 1 base and 5 bases, there was a span of 16 bases. The CDR3 reads CASSLNPMGTHEQYF. The CDR3 DNA is TGCGCCAGCAGCTTGAACCCGATGGGGACCCACGAGCAGTACTTC.

This clonotype has a handful of counts. This chain links TRBV5-1 with TRBJ2-5, with D tentatively TRBD1 (5 bases). The V and J ends lost 0 bases and 5 bases respectively, with 11 bases between them. The V gene's germline CDR1 is SGHRS and CDR2 YFSETQ. The CDR3 length is 14 residues. Here the CDR3 DNA reads TGCGCCAGCAGCTTGGACAGGCAGGGCGAGACCCAGTACTTC. Translating it yields CASSLDRQGETQYF.

This clonotype appeared many times. The chain employs TRBV29-1 and TRBJ2-1; D gene unclear. Germline V gives CDR1 SQVTM, CDR2 ANQGSEA. Trimming took 0 bases from V and 12 from J, leaving 0 bases between them. The CDR3 is made up of 8 amino acids. The CDR3 coding sequence is TGCAGCGTTGAAGAGCAGTTCTTC. Amino acids: CSVEEQFF.

There are a few counts of this clonotype. This chain joins TRBV28 and TRBJ1-1; 8 bases are shared with TRBD1. The CDR3 length is 14 residues. CDR1 is MDHEN and CDR2 is SYDVKM in the germline V gene. The junction had 3 bases not matched to a gene; V was cut back by 1 base and J by 5 bases. The CDR3 region has the DNA TGTGCCAGCAGTTTATTCTACAGGGGGACTGAAGCTTTCTTT. It yields the protein CASSLFYRGTEAFF.

The genes are TRBV4-3 and TRBJ1-2; no definite D call. This CDR3 is 17 amino acids long. V was clipped by 0 bases and J by 2 bases, with 16 bases between them. Germline V lookup: CDR1 LGHNA, CDR2 YSLEER. CDR3 protein: CASSQDSPAKANYGYTF. CDR3 bases: TGCGCCAGCAGCCAAGATAGCCCGGCAAAAGCGAACTATGGCTACACCTTC.